Detailed here is one TCR beta chain. Its antigen is not yet known. No quality values exist for individual bases; no much larger clone is one base distant. The data are from a study of T cell repertoires in cytomegalovirus infection (dated by TCRdb to the late 2010s). Regarding the complete study: Because public TCR beta signatures pointed to carriage of CMV infection together with the matching HLA type, the HLA type of each donor mattered for the analysis. The investigation overall reported the following: The ex vivo response was dominated by HLA-C-restricted CMV-specific TCR beta clonotypes, which also provided the single most frequent clonotype in two of eight donors. Carriers of CMV infection plus the relevant HLA type were discriminated by the cumulative frequency of public TCR beta family members in the study cohort and in an independent roughly 340-donor cohort.

The CDR3 holds 16 amino acids from the cysteine to the phenylalanine. Solely the CDR3 DNA is kept, with 48 bases framed from the first base. The germline V gene (reference sequence) specifies MNHNY as CDR1 and SVGAGI as CDR2. The junction shows trimming of 4 bases on V and 9 bases on J, and the gene matches do not reach 15 bases of it. Instrument on record: Illumina HiSeq 1500. TCRdb reanalyzed the raw reads on its own, using fastp at Q25 for trimming and MiXCR for clone calling, and kept in-frame beta chains. Entries are consolidated by CDR3 protein sequence, retaining the most common genes and DNA. The sample profile shows 740,000 or so distinct CDR3 sequences; under 40% of them were found once. The ten largest clones capture 2.8% of the sample.

The sequence was collected from a human donor in good health (CMV status not recorded). Some clones in this sample may be carry-over from other donors' samples. The rearrangement joined TRBV6-6 to TRBJ2-1, with 7 bases in between that match TRBD2. The sequenced sample was PBMCs. The base sequence is TGTGCCAGCAGTTTAGTACCCGGAAAAGGGAGGGGTGAGCAGTTCTTC. It translates as CASSLVPGKGRGEQFF.